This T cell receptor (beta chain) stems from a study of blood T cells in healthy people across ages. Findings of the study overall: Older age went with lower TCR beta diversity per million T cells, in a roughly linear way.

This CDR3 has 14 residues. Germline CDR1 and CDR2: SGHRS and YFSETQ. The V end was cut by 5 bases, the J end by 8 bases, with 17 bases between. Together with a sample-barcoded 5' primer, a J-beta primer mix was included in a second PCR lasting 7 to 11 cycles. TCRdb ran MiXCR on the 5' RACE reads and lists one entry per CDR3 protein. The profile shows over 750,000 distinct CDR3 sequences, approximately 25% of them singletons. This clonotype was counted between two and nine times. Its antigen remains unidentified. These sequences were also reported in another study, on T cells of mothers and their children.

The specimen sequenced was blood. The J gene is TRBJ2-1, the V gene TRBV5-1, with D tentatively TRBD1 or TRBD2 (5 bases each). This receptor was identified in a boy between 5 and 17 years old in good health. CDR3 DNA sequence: TGCGCCAGCAGAAAGGGGACGCCAGCCGATGAGCAGTTCTTC. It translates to CASRKGTPADEQFF.